This TCR beta chain appears in the sequencing data of a study of regulatory T cells in long-lasting Graves disease. Whole-study findings and limits: Persistent Graves' patients showed reduced TCR diversity versus newly diagnosed patients.

Germline V gene data show CDR1 as LGHNT and CDR2 as FRNRAP. This CDR3 comprises 16 residues. V lost 0 bases, J lost 1 base, and 10 bases lay in between. Building of the TCR beta libraries involved iRepertoire HTBI primers and Arm-PCR of CDR3 regions. The authors' processing: Among the samples, some 68 TRBV and about 15 TRBJ segments were identified. Via MiXCR, TCRdb re-called the multiplex PCR reads, giving one row per CDR3 protein. TCRdb's processing, not the study's, gives the V and J calls here. The sample lists almost 350,000 distinct CDR3 sequences; 15% to 20% were seen once. This sample's time point: persistent/refractory GD, antithyroid drugs over 5 years with positive TRAb. The TCR library was made from RNA extracted from PBMCs. This clonotype was picked up a small number of times. No antigen is known for it.

Sequenced material: peripheral blood mononuclear cells (PBMCs), taken when the disease was refractory, from a patient treated with antithyroid drugs. V and J are TRBV12-5 and TRBJ1-5; D gene ambiguous. This TCR came from a female donor with Graves disease. DNA of the CDR3: TGTGCTAGTGGTTTGGTCCTACCGGGGAGCAATCAGCCCCAGCATTTT. Translated: CASGLVLPGSNQPQHF. Full variable domain (missing parts from reference TRBV12-5 and TRBJ1-5): DARVTQTPRHKVTEMGQEVTMRCQPILGHNTVFWYRQTMMQGLELLAYFRNRAPLDDSGMPKDRFSAEMPDATLATLKIQPSEPRDSAVYFCASGLVLPGSNQPQHFGDGTRLSIL.